The clone carrying this T cell receptor (beta chain) has just a few counts. Its antigen is unidentified. The source of the sample is a study of beta chain features in type 1 diabetes. Notes on the study in general: Fewer junction insertions and more nucleotide deletions appeared in type 1 diabetes patients. Whether HLA type affects TCRB rearrangement stayed undetermined in the present work. Shorter TCRB CDR3s, moderately but significantly so, marked every one of the four CD4+ subsets in Type 1 diabetes patients.

Isolated RNA was reverse transcribed in full, so expressed TCRB transcripts were sequenced. Samples of naive, central memory and regulatory T cells yielded a mean of around 3.5 million reads. TCRdb keeps only in-frame clones here, not all; method: immunoSEQ multiplex PCR. The sample contains fewer than 350,000 clones, about 15% of which appear only once. The sequencing input was naive CD4+ T cells from blood. This clonotype was sampled from a man younger than 35 with type 1 diabetes.

The CDR3 spells CASSVVGSYNEQFF. The CDR3 bases are TGTGCCAGCAGCGTAGTCGGGTCCTACAATGAGCAGTTCTTC. The gene calls are TRBV9 and TRBJ2-1; D is unclear. The CDR3 runs to 14 residues. V lost 0 bases and J 1 base, leaving 5 bases between the germline ends. Germline CDR1 and CDR2: SGDLS and YYNGEE.